A selection of T cell receptor beta chains follows, all from one sample in a study of T cells in Graves' hyperthyroidism and ophthalmopathy. TCRdb re-derived calls from the multiplex PCR reads in MiXCR, one entry per CDR3 protein. In the table there are more than 300,000 distinct CDR3 sequences, about a sixth of which are singletons. Material: blood. The receptors here all came from a woman aged 30 to 39 with Graves' hyperthyroidism that later progressed to Graves' ophthalmopathy. Each CDR3 is given with its conserved first and last residue.

v_call	j_call	cdr3_aa
TRBV25-1	TRBJ2-1	CASSEWGQGGNNEQFF
TRBV28	TRBJ2-3	CASNAGLITDTQYF
TRBV20-1	TRBJ2-7	CSARDLLGKGSYEQYF
TRBV12-3/TRBV12-4	TRBJ2-3	CASNRGDTQYF
TRBV2	TRBJ1-5	CASSERKSGHNQPQHF
TRBV10-3	TRBJ2-3	CAISHDRRPMADTQYF
TRBV2	TRBJ2-3	CASSEDRGLSDTQYF
TRBV27	TRBJ1-2	CASSPLAGPGRGYTF
TRBV7-9	TRBJ2-1	CASSLAAGGIYNEQFF
TRBV27	TRBJ1-6	CASRGGTYNSPLHF
TRBV7-6	TRBJ2-2	CASSASQGAGELFF